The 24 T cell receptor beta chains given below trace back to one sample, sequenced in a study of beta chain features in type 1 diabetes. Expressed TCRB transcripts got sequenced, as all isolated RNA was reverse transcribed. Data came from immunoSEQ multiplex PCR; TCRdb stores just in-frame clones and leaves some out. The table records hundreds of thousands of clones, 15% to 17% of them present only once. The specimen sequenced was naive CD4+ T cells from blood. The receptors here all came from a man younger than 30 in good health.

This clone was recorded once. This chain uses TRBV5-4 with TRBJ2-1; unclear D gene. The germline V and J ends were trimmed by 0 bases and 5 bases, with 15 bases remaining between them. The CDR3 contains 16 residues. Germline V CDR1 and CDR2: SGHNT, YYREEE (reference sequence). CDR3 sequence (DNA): TGTGCCAGCAGCTTGGCCGGAGCCGTGTCGAACAATGAGCAGTTCTTC. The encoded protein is CASSLAGAVSNNEQFF.

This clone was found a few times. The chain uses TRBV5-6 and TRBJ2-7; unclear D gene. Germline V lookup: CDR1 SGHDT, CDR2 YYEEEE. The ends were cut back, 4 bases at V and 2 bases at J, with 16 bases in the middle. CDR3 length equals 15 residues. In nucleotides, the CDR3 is TGTGCCAGCAGCCGAGTCGACGGCGAAACCTACGAGCAGTACTTC. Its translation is CASSRVDGETYEQYF.

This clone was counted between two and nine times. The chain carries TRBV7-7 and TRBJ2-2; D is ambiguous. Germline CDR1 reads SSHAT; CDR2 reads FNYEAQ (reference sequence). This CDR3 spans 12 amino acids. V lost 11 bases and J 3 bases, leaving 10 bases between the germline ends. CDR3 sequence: CAPGCDTGELFF. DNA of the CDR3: TGTGCCCCCGGGTGCGACACCGGGGAGCTGTTTTTT.

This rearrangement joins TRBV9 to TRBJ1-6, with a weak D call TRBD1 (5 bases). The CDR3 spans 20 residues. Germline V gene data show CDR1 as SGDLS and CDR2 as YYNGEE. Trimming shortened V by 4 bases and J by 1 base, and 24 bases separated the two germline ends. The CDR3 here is CASSPNSNPGRESYNSPLHF. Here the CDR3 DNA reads TGTGCCAGCAGCCCTAACTCAAATCCAGGGAGAGAGTCCTATAATTCACCCCTCCACTTT. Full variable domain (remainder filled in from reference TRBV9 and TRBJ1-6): DSGVTQTPKHLITATGQRVTLRCSPRSGDLSVYWYQQSLDQGLQFLIQYYNGEERAKGNILERFSAQQFPDLHSELNLSSLELGDSALYFCASSPNSNPGRESYNSPLHFGNGTRLTVT.

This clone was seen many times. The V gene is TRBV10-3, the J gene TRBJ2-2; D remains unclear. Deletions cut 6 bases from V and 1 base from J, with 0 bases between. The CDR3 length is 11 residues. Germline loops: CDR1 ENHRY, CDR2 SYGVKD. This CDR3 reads CAIRNTGELFF. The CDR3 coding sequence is TGTGCCATCAGGAACACCGGGGAGCTGTTTTTT.

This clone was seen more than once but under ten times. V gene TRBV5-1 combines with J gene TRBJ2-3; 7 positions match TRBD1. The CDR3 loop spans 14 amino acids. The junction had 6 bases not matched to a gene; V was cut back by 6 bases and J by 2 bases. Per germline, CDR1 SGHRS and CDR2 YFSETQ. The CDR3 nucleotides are TGCGCCAGCAAGCCGGGACAGCACACAGATACGCAGTATTTT. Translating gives CASKPGQHTDTQYF.

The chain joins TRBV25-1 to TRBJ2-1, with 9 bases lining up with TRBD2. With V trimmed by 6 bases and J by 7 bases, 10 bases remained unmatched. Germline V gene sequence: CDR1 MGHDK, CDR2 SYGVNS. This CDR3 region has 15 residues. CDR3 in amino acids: CASSRAGGRVNEQFF. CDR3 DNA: TGTGCCAGCAGCCGAGCGGGAGGACGAGTAAATGAGCAGTTCTTC.

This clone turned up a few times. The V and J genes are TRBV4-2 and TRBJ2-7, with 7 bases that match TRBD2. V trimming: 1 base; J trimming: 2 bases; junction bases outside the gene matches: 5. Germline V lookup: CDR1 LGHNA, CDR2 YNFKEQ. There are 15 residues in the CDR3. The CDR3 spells CASSQGLAKAYEQYF. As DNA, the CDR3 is TGTGCCAGCAGCCAAGGACTAGCAAAAGCCTACGAGCAGTACTTC.

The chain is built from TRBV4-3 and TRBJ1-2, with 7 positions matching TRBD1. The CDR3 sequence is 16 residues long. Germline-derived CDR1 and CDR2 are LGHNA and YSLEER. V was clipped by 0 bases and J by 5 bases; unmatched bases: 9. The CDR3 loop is CASSQDHTGAKYGYTF. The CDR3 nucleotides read TGCGCCAGCAGCCAAGATCACACAGGGGCCAAATATGGCTACACCTTC.

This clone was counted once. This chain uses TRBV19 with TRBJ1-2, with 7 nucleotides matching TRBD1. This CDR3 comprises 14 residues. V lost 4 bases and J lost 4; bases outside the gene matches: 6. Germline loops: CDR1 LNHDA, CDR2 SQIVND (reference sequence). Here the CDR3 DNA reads TGTGCCAGTAGTACAACAACAGGGGCCTATGGCTACACCTTC. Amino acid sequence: CASSTTTGAYGYTF.

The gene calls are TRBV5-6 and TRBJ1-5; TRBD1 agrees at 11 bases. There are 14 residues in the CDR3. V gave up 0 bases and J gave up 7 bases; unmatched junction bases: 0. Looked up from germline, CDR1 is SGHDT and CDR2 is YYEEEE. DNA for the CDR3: TGTGCCAGCAGCTTGGGGACAGGGGGCCAGCCCCAGCATTTT. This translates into CASSLGTGGQPQHF.

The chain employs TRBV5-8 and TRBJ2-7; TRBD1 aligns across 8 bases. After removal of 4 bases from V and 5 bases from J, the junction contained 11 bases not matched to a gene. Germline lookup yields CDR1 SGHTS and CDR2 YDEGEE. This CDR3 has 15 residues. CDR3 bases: TGTGCCAGCAGCCTCCTTACAGGGGGAAGGGACGAGCAGTACTTC. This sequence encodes CASSLLTGGRDEQYF.

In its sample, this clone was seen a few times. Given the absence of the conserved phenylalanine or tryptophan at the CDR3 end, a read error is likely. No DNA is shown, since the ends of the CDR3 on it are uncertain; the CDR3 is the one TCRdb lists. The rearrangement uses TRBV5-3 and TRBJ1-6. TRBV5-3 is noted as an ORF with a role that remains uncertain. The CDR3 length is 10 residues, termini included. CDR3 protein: CARNAGRAPE.

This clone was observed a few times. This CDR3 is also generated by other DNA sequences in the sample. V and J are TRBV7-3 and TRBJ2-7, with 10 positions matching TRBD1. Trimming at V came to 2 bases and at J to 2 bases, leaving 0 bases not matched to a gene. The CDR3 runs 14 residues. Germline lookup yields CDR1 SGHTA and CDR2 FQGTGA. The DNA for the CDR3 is TGTGCCAGCAGCTTAGGGACAGGGGCCTACGAGCAGTACTTC. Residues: CASSLGTGAYEQYF.

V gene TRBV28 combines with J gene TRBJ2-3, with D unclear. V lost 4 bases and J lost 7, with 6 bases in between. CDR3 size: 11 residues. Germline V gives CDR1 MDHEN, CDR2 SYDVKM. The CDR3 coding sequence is TGTGCCAGCAGTTCACCCCATACGCAGTATTTT. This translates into CASSSPHTQYF. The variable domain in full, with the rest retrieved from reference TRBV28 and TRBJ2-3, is DVKVTQSSRYLVKRTGEKVFLECVQDMDHENMFWYRQDPGLGLRLIYFSYDVKMKEKGDIPEGYSVSREKKERFSLILESASTNQTSMYLCASSSPHTQYFGPGTRLTVL.

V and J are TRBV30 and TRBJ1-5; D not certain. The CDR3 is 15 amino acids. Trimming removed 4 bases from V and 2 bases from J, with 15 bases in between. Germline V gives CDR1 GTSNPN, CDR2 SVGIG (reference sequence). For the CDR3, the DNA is TGTGCCTGGATGATACAAGGGATGGGCAATCAGCCCCAGCATTTT. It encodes CAWMIQGMGNQPQHF.

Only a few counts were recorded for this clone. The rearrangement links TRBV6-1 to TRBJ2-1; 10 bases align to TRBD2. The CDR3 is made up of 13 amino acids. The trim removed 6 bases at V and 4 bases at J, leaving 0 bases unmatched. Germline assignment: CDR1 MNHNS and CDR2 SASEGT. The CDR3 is CASRLAGYNEQFF. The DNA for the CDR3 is TGTGCCAGCAGACTAGCGGGGTACAATGAGCAGTTCTTC.

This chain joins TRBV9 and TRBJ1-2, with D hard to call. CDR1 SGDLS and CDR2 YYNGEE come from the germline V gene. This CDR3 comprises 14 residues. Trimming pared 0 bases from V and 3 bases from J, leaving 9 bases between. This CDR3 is CASSVARSDYGYTF. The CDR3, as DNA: TGTGCCAGCAGCGTAGCCCGATCGGACTATGGCTACACCTTC.

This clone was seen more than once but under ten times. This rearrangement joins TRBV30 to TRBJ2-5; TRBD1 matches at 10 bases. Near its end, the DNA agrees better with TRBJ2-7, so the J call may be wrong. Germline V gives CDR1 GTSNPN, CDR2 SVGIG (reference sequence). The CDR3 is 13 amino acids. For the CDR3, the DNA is TGTGCCTGGGCGACAGGGGGCATTTACGAGCAGTACTTC. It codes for CAWATGGIYEQYF.

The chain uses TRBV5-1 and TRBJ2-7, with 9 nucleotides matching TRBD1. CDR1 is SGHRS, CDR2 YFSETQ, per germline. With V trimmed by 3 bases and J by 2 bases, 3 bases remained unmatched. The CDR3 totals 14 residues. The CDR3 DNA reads TGCGCCAGCAGCTGGGACAGGGACCCCTACGAGCAGTACTTC. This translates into CASSWDRDPYEQYF.

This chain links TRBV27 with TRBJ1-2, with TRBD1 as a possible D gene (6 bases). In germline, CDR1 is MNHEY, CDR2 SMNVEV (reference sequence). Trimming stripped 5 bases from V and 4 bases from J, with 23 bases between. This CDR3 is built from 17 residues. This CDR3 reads CASSLDYRVGGVYGYTF. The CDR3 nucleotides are TGTGCCAGCAGTCTCGATTACAGGGTCGGCGGCGTCTATGGCTACACCTTC.

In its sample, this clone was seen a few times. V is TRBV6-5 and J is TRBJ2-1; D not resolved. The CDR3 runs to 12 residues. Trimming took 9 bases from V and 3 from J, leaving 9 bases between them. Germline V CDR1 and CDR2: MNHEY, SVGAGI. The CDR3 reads CARKGFYNEQFF. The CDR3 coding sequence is TGTGCCAGAAAGGGATTCTACAATGAGCAGTTCTTC.

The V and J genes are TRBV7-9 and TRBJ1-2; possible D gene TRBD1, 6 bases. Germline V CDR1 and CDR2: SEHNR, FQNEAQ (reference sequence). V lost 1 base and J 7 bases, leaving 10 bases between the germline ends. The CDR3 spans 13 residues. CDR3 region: CASSLGQVRGYTF. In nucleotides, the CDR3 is TGTGCCAGCAGCTTAGGACAGGTTCGTGGCTACACCTTC.

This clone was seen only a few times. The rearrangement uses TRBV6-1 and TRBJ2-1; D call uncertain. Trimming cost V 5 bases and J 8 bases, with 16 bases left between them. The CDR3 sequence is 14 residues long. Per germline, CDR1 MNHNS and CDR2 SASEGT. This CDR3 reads CASSPQARHDEQFF. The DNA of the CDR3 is TGTGCCAGCAGTCCCCAGGCTCGTCACGATGAGCAGTTCTTC.